The 15 T cell receptor beta chains below come from one sample, sequenced in a study of T cell clonality in common variable immunodeficiency. Whole-study results and caveats: Fewer deletions and N-nucleotide insertions were reportedly seen in common variable immunodeficiency TCR beta sequences.

These receptors are not linked to any known antigen. TCRdb's table, derived via immunoSEQ multiplex PCR, lists solely in-frame clones and lacks some. The repertoire table contains about 15,000 clones. The sample was peripheral blood mononuclear cells. These receptors originate from a human donor with common variable immunodeficiency.

Comment on this clone: The read halts 3 residues ahead of the CDR3 end, with the missing end drawn from the germline J gene. The chain links TRBV19 to TRBJ2-7, with 7 nucleotides matching TRBD1. Germline V gives CDR1 LNHDA, CDR2 SQIVND (reference sequence). The length of the CDR3 is 18 residues. Trimming took 3 bases from V and 0 from J; bases not matched to a gene: 14. CDR3 residues: CASSISGTALGHSYEQYF. CDR3 DNA (partial): TGTGCCAGTAGTATCTCCGGGACAGCACTGGGCCACTCCTACGAG.

Of note for this clone: Read sequence stops 3 residues before the CDR3 end, and the germline J gene provides the missing end. V is TRBV29-1 and J is TRBJ1-5; D perhaps matches TRBD1 (6 bases). Trimming took off 4 bases at V and 7 bases at J, with 11 bases between the two ends. The CDR3 sequence is 12 residues long. Looked up from germline, CDR1 is SQVTM and CDR2 is ANQGSEA. The CDR3 is CSVGAGDQPQHF. The CDR3 bases that were read are TGCAGCGTTGGCGCAGGGGACCAGCCC.

On this clone itself: Read sequence stops 3 residues before the CDR3 end, and the germline J gene provides the missing end. J is TRBJ2-2 and V is TRBV12-3 or TRBV12-4, with 10 nucleotides matching TRBD2. The V and J ends lost 5 bases and 2 bases, in that order; junction bases with no gene match: 2. The CDR3 has 15 amino acids. The chain's CDR3 is CASSPSGSNTGELFF. Incomplete CDR3 DNA: TGTGCCAGCAGTCCTAGCGGGAGTAACACCGGGGAG.

In regard to this clone: The CDR3 end falls 3 residues outside the read, so it is completed with the germline J gene. The chain employs TRBV19 and TRBJ1-1; 7 bases match TRBD1. This CDR3 is built from 16 residues. The V gene's germline CDR1 is LNHDA and CDR2 SQIVND (reference sequence). V lost 7 bases, J lost 5 bases, and 16 bases stayed unmatched. The CDR3 spells CASTETGYYRSTEAFF. The sequenced part of the CDR3 DNA is TGTGCCAGTACGGAGACAGGGTACTATCGTTCGACTGAA.

With respect to this clone: With the read ending 3 residues before the CDR3 end, the germline J gene is used to fill in that end. The rearrangement joins TRBV7-6 to TRBJ2-7, with D tentatively TRBD2 (6 bases). Germline CDR1 and CDR2: SGHVS and FNYEAQ. The CDR3 consists of 15 residues. V shed 5 bases and J shed 3 bases, with 17 bases lying between them. CDR3 residues: CASSPGEQFFYEQYF. The covered CDR3 bases are TGTGCCAGCAGCCCGGGGGAGCAGTTCTTCTACGAG.

For this clone: The read ends 3 residues before the CDR3 terminus; that terminus is restored from the germline J gene. The gene calls are TRBV19 and TRBJ2-6; 10 nucleotides agree with TRBD2. The CDR3 extends over 17 amino acids. With 10 bases clipped from V and 1 base from J, the junction kept 10 bases outside the gene matches. Germline values: CDR1 LNHDA, CDR2 SQIVND (reference sequence). CDR3 protein: CATKTSGLISGANVLTF. The sequenced part of the CDR3 DNA is TGTGCCACTAAGACTAGCGGGTTAATTTCTGGGGCCAACGTC.

With respect to this clone: The missing CDR3 end, 3 residues past where the read stops, is filled in from the germline J gene. The chain recombines TRBV2 with TRBJ2-1, with D perhaps matching TRBD2 (5 bases). From germline, CDR1 is SNHLY and CDR2 FYNNEI. V gave up 5 bases and J gave up 7 bases, with 27 bases separating them. The CDR3 length is 18 residues. Here the CDR3 reads CASSTTASRALSGNEQFF. Incomplete CDR3 DNA: TGTGCCAGCAGTACAACCGCCTCGAGGGCCCTCAGTGGGAATGAG.

On this clone itself: The CDR3 goes on 3 residues after the read ends, and that part is filled in from the germline J gene. The chain joins TRBV19 to TRBJ2-7; TRBD1 matches at 8 bases. CDR1 and CDR2 from the germline V gene are LNHDA and SQIVND (reference sequence). This CDR3 comprises 14 residues. V shed 4 bases and J 4 bases; nucleotides not matched to a gene: 6. CDR3: CASSTTGAGYEQYF. CDR3 DNA, as far as it was read: TGTGCCAGTAGTACGACAGGGGCCGGGTACGAG.

In the case of this clone: The germline gene is not matched at one end of the junction; a read error may be the cause. The sequenced fragment ends 3 residues before the CDR3 boundary, so the rest is inferred from the germline J gene. This chain connects TRBV4-2 to TRBJ2-3; a weak D match, TRBD1 (6 bases). This CDR3 region has 15 residues. Germline CDR1 is LGHNA and CDR2 is YNFKEQ. CDR3: CASSPHNRVSDTQYF. The sequenced CDR3 bases are TGCGCCAGCAGCCCCCACAACAGGGTATCAGATACG.

A note on this clone: The CDR3 goes on 3 residues after the read ends, and that part is filled in from the germline J gene. V usage is TRBV20-1 and J usage is TRBJ2-3; 12 bases align to TRBD2. The V gene's germline CDR1 is DFQATT and CDR2 SNEGSKA (reference sequence). The CDR3 is 16 amino acids. Losses at the gene ends were 0 bases for V and 6 bases for J; bases not matched to a gene: 7. The CDR3 sequence is CSARDLLAGGWDTQYF. Incomplete CDR3 DNA: TGCAGTGCTAGAGATCTCCTAGCGGGGGGGTGGGATACG.

With regard to this clone: Compared with germline, one end of the junction differs, possibly owing to a read error. The read comes to an end 3 residues before the CDR3 does, leaving the germline J gene to fill in the end. The chain employs TRBV7-7 and TRBJ1-3; 8 nucleotides agree with TRBD1. CDR3 size: 15 residues. Germline V gives CDR1 SSHAT, CDR2 FNYEAQ (reference sequence). Partial CDR3 DNA: TGTGCTAGCAGCCCTGGGACAGGCTCTGGAAACACC. Translated, it gives CASSPGTGSGNT. In full, the CDR3 reads CASSPGTGSGNTIYF.

Considering frequency, this clone is medium-sized. The CDR3 end falls 3 residues outside the read, so it is completed with the germline J gene. The chain has TRBV12-3 or TRBV12-4 and TRBJ1-1, with 9 bases aligning to TRBD1. The CDR3 has 14 residues. The V and J ends lost 6 bases and 7 bases, in that order; junction bases with no gene match: 9. CDR3: CASSPGQGTFEAFF. The part of the CDR3 DNA that was read is TGTGCCAGCAGCCCGGGACAGGGAACCTTTGAA.

About this clone: The read finishes 3 residues shy of the CDR3 end, and the germline J gene is used to complete it. The V and J genes are TRBV6-1 and TRBJ2-7; the match to TRBD1 covers 8 bases. This CDR3 has 14 residues. Germline lookup yields CDR1 MNHNS and CDR2 SASEGT. With 5 bases clipped from V and 3 bases from J, the junction kept 6 bases outside the gene matches. Partial CDR3 DNA: TGTGCCAGCAGTCAAGACAGGGGAAGCTACGAG. As protein: CASSQDRGSYE. From start to end, the CDR3 is CASSQDRGSYEQYF.

This clone is called medium-sized based on its frequency. The DNA ends 3 residues before the CDR3 does, and the rest of the CDR3 is filled in from the germline J gene. The genes are TRBV29-1 and TRBJ1-1, with a tentative D call TRBD1 (6 bases). Germline lookup yields CDR1 SQVTM and CDR2 ANQGSEA. This CDR3 spans 11 amino acids. V dropped 7 bases and J dropped 7 bases, with 13 bases sitting between them. The CDR3: CSGGQWGEAFF. The DNA read from the CDR3 is TGCAGCGGAGGACAGTGGGGTGAA.

On this clone itself: The read ends 3 residues before the CDR3 terminus; that terminus is restored from the germline J gene. V is TRBV5-1 and J is TRBJ2-1; TRBD1 aligns across 11 bases. There are 15 residues in the CDR3. Germline trimming cut 0 bases from V and 7 bases from J; bases unmatched to any gene: 3. Germline CDR1 and CDR2: SGHRS and YFSETQ. Partial CDR3 DNA: TGCGCCAGCAGCTTGGCCGGGACAGGGGGAAATGAG. Amino acids: CASSLAGTGGNE. The entire CDR3 is CASSLAGTGGNEQFF.